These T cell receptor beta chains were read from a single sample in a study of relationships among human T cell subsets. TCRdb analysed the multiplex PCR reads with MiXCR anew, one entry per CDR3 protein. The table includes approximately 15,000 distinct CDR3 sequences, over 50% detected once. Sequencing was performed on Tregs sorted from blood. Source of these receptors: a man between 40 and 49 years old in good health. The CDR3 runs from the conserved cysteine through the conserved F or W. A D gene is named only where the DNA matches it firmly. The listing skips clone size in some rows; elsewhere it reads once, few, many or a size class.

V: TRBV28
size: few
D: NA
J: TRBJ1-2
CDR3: CASSAPARGGVDYGYTF
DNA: TGTGCCAGCAGTGCCCCGGCCCGGGGGGGCGTAGACTATGGCTACACCTTC

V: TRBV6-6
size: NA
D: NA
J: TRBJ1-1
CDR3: CASSEALRGKNTEAFF
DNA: TGTGCCAGCAGTGAAGCGCTTCGGGGGAAGAACACTGAAGCTTTCTTT

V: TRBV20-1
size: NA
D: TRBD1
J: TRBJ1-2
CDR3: CSARDGTGDSYGYTF
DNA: TGCAGTGCTAGAGACGGGACAGGGGATTCCTATGGCTACACCTTC

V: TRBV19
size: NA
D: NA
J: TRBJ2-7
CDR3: CASSPSKGREQYF
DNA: TGTGCCAGTAGTCCCTCCAAGGGTCGCGAGCAGTACTTC

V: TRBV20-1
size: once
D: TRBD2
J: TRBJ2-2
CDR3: CSAKLLAGGPGELFF
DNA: TGCAGTGCTAAGTTGCTAGCGGGAGGGCCAGGGGAGCTGTTTTTT

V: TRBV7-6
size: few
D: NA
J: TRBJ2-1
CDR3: CASSLGQGSSNEQFF
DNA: TGTGCCAGCAGCTTAGGGCAGGGGTCGAGCAATGAGCAGTTCTTC

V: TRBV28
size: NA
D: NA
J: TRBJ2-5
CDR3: CASGLLRGQETQYF
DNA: TGTGCCAGCGGTTTATTACGGGGGCAAGAGACCCAGTACTTC

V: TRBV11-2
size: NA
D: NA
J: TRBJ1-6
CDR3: CASSPDLYPLHF
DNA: TGTGCCAGCAGCCCGGACCTCTACCCCCTCCACTTT

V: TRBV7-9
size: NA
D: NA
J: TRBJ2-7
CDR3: CASSQGLSYEQYF
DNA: TGTGCCAGCAGCCAAGGACTGTCCTACGAGCAGTACTTC

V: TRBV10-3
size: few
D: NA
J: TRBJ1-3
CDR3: CAISGLSSGNTIYF
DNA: TGTGCCATCAGTGGGTTAAGCTCTGGAAACACCATATATTTT

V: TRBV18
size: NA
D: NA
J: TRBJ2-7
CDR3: CASSDWEAGSDEQYF
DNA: TGTGCCAGCTCAGATTGGGAAGCAGGGAGCGACGAGCAGTACTTC

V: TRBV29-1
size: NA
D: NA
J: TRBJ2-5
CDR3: CSVAGHAAETQYF
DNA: TGCAGCGTTGCAGGGCACGCCGCGGAGACCCAGTACTTC

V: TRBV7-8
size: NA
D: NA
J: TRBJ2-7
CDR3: CASSSEAGSYEQYF
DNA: TGTGCCAGCAGCTCTGAGGCGGGGTCCTACGAGCAGTACTTC

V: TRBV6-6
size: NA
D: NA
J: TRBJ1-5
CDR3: CASSYRTGSNQPQHF
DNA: TGTGCCAGCAGTTACCGGACGGGGAGCAATCAGCCCCAGCATTTT

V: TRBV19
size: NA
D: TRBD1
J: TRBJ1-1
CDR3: CASSTPTGVRTNTEAFF
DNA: TGTGCCAGTAGTACACCGACAGGGGTCAGGACGAACACTGAAGCTTTCTTT

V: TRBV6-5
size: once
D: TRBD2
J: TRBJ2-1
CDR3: CASSYSPAGGNNEQFF
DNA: TGTGCCAGCAGTTACTCCCCAGCGGGAGGGAACAATGAGCAGTTCTTC

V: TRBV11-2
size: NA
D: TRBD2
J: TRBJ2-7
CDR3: CASRRIGGVVEQYF
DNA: TGTGCCAGCAGACGGATCGGGGGGGTGGTCGAGCAGTACTTC

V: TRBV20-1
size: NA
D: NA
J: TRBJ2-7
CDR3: CSARGWVGAPNEQYF
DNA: TGCAGTGCTAGAGGTTGGGTGGGTGCCCCAAACGAGCAGTACTTC

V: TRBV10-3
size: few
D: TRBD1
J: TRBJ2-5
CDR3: CAMRDSTGGTQYF
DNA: TGTGCCATGCGGGACTCCACAGGGGGGACCCAGTACTTC

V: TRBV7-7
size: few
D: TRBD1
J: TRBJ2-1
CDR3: CASSPDRGSYNEQFF
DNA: TGTGCTAGCAGCCCTGACAGGGGCTCCTACAATGAGCAGTTCTTC

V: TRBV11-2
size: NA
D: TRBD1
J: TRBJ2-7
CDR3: CASSSTTGLSYEQYF
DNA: TGTGCCAGCAGCTCCACGACAGGGCTCTCCTACGAGCAGTACTTC

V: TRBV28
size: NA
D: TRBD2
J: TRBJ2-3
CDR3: CASSLAGATDTRYF
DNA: TGTGCCAGCAGTTTAGCGGGAGCCACAGATACGCGGTATTTT

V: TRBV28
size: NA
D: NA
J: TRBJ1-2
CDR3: CASSLPGVLYYGYTF
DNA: TGTGCCAGCAGTTTACCAGGGGTCCTGTACTATGGCTACACCTTC

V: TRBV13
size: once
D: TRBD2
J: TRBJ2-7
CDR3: CASLRTSGSYEQYF
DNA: TGTGCCAGCCTTAGGACTAGCGGGTCCTACGAGCAGTACTTC

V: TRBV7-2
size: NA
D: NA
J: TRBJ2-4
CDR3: CASSLSFGLNIQYF
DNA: TGTGCCAGCAGCTTATCGTTCGGCTTAAACATTCAGTACTTC

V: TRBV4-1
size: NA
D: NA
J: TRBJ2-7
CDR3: CASSQRDNVNYEQYF
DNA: TGCGCCAGCAGCCAAAGGGACAACGTCAACTACGAGCAGTACTTC

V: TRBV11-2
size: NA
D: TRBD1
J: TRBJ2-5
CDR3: CASNLGQGRETPYF
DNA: TGTGCCAGCAACCTCGGACAGGGCAGGGAGACCCCGTACTTC

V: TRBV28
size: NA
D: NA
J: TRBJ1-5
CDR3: CASSFSKSRTQPQHF
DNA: TGTGCCAGCAGTTTCTCTAAGTCTAGGACACAGCCCCAGCATTTT

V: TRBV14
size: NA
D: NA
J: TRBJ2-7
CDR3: CASSHAGVPYEQYF
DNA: TGTGCCAGCAGCCATGCCGGGGTCCCCTACGAGCAGTACTTC

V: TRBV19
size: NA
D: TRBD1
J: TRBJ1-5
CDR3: CASSHRGGNQPQHF
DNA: TGTGCCAGTAGTCACAGGGGAGGCAATCAGCCCCAGCATTTT

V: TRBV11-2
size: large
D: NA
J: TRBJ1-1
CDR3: CASRRQGNTEAFF
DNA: TGTGCCAGCAGGCGTCAGGGGAACACTGAAGCTTTCTTT

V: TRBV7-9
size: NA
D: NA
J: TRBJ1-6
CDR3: CASSPTGTSNSPLHF
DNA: TGTGCCAGCAGCCCGACGGGGACTTCAAATTCACCCCTCCACTTT

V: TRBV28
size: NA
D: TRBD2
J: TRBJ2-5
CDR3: CASVAGNQETQYF
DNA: TGTGCCAGCGTAGCGGGAAACCAAGAGACCCAGTACTTC

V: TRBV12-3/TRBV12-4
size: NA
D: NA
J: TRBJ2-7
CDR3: CASSLLGSPYEQYF
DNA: TGTGCCAGCAGTTTATTGGGTAGCCCCTACGAGCAGTACTTC

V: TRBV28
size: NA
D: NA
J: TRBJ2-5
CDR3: CASSLWGAETQYF
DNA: TGTGCCAGCAGTTTATGGGGGGCGGAGACCCAGTACTTC

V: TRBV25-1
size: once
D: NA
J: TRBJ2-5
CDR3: CASSEGRIGVETQYF
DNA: TGTGCCAGCAGTGAAGGGAGGATCGGGGTTGAGACCCAGTACTTC

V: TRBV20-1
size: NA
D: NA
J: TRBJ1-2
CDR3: CSARDSGSYYGYTF
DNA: TGCAGTGCTAGAGATTCCGGCAGCTACTATGGCTACACCTTC

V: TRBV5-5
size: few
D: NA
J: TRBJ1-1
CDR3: CASSLSLSNLAEAFF
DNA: TGTGCCAGCAGCCTGTCACTCTCTAACCTAGCTGAAGCTTTCTTT

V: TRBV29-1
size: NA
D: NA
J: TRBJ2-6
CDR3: CSVPKDETGANVLTF
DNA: TGCAGCGTGCCTAAGGACGAGACTGGGGCCAACGTCCTGACTTTC

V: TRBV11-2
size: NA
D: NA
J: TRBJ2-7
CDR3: CASSLVPDRSSYEQYF
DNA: TGTGCCAGCAGCTTAGTCCCCGACAGGAGCTCCTACGAGCAGTACTTC

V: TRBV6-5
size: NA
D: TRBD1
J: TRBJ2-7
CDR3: CASSRTGPNYEQYF
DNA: TGTGCCAGCAGTCGGACAGGGCCCAACTACGAGCAGTACTTC

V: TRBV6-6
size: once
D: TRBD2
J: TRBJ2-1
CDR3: CASSQTSGGAYNEQFF
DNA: TGTGCCAGCAGTCAGACTAGCGGGGGGGCATACAATGAGCAGTTCTTC

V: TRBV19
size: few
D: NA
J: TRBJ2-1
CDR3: CASSTRPSYNEQFF
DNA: TGTGCCAGTAGTACGCGTCCGTCCTACAATGAGCAGTTCTTC

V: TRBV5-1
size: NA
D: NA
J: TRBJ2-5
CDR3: CASSSRRIVRQETQYF
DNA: TGCGCCAGCAGCTCGCGACGAATAGTTAGGCAAGAGACCCAGTACTTC

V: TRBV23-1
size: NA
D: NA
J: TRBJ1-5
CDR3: CASSQSPTVQGCQPQHF
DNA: TGCGCCAGCAGTCAATCGCCTACAGTGCAGGGTTGTCAGCCCCAGCATTTT

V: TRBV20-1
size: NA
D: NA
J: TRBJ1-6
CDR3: CSAGNDGNSPLHF
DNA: TGCAGTGCTGGCAATGACGGGAATTCACCCCTCCACTTT

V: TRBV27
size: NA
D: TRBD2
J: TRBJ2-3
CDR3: CASSVRLAGADTQYF
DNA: TGTGCCAGCAGCGTAAGACTAGCGGGAGCAGATACGCAGTATTTT

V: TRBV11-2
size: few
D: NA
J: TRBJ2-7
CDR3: CASSSLRWGYEQYF
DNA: TGTGCCAGCAGCTCCCTCAGATGGGGCTACGAGCAGTACTTC

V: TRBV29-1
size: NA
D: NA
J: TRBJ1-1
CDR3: CSVRPTANTEAFF
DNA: TGCAGCGTTCGTCCGACAGCCAACACTGAAGCTTTCTTT

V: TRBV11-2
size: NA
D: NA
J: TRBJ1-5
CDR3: CASSLVDLGQPQHF
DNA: TGTGCCAGCAGCTTAGTAGACCTGGGACAGCCCCAGCATTTT

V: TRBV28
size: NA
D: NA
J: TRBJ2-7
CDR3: CASSDSVHYF
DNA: TGTGCCAGCAGTGACTCCGTACACTACTTC

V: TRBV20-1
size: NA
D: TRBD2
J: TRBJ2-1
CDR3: CSARGPGLGNEQFF
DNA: TGCAGTGCTAGAGGACCGGGACTAGGGAATGAGCAGTTCTTC